A single sample is the source of the 25 T cell receptor beta chains below, sequenced in a study of beta chain features in type 1 diabetes. Sequenced material consisted of expressed TCRB transcripts (all of the isolated RNA was reverse transcribed). The repertoire was sequenced with immunoSEQ multiplex PCR; TCRdb's copy has only in-frame clones and lacks some. The profile covers around 430,000 clones, with 25% to 35% appearing a single time and around 0.065% taken by the ten largest. Input material: naive CD4+ T cells from blood. Receptors were obtained from a man aged 18 to 29 in good health.

The chain couples TRBV4-1 to TRBJ2-5, with a possible D match to TRBD1 (5 bases). V was cut by 4 bases and J by 3 bases, with 24 bases left in between. The CDR3 consists of 18 residues. Germline lookup yields CDR1 MGHRA and CDR2 YSYEKL. The CDR3 is CASSRAWGRAPTEETQYF. The CDR3 DNA is TGCGCCAGCAGCCGAGCCTGGGGCCGGGCCCCTACGGAAGAGACCCAGTACTTC.

This clone was detected a few times. The rearrangement joins TRBV30 to TRBJ2-7; D ambiguous. Germline V gives CDR1 GTSNPN, CDR2 SVGIG (reference sequence). Trimming left V 3 bases short and J 3 bases short, with 9 bases between. The CDR3 extends over 12 amino acids. CDR3 nucleotides: TGTGCCTGGAGCGGGCTAGGCTACGAGCAGTACTTC. Translated: CAWSGLGYEQYF.

The chain uses TRBV5-4 and TRBJ2-1; perhaps TRBD2 as D (6 bases). The CDR3 is 15 amino acids. Trimming left V 4 bases short and J 7 bases short, with 18 bases between. Germline-derived CDR1 and CDR2 are SGHNT and YYREEE (reference sequence). The CDR3 is CASSASAGRYNEQFF. The CDR3 nucleotides read TGTGCCAGCAGCGCTTCCGCGGGAAGGTATAATGAGCAGTTCTTC.

The chain links TRBV11-2 to TRBJ2-1, with 7 bases that match TRBD1. CDR1 and CDR2 (germline): SGHAT, FQNNGV. The CDR3 totals 15 residues. J lost 3 bases, V lost 3 bases, and 5 bases had no gene match. The DNA for the CDR3 is TGTGCCAGCAGCTTGACAGGGTGGTACTACAATGAGCAGTTCTTC. This translates into CASSLTGWYYNEQFF.

The gene calls are TRBV4-3 and TRBJ2-5, with D unclear. Germline assignment: CDR1 LGHNA and CDR2 YSLEER. The CDR3 covers 15 residues. V was trimmed by 4 bases and J by 4 bases, leaving 16 bases between them. The CDR3 protein is CASSREGSSGETQYF. DNA for the CDR3: TGCGCCAGCAGCCGGGAAGGGTCCTCGGGAGAGACCCAGTACTTC.

The chain uses TRBV15 and TRBJ2-1; tentatively, D is TRBD1 or TRBD2 (7 bases each). CDR1 LNHNV and CDR2 YYDKDF come from the germline V gene (reference sequence). The CDR3 sequence is 14 residues long. Trimming left V 3 bases short and J 13 bases short, with 19 bases between. Here the CDR3 reads CATSSLGEGATQFF. CDR3 nucleotide sequence: TGTGCCACCAGCAGCCTCGGGGAGGGGGCTACCCAGTTCTTC.

This clone was observed a handful of times. This chain uses TRBV7-9 with TRBJ1-1; TRBD1 matches 9 bases. This CDR3 spans 16 amino acids. V trimming: 5 bases; J trimming: 8 bases; junction bases outside the gene matches: 15. Per the germline V gene, CDR1 is SEHNR and CDR2 is FQNEAQ (reference sequence). The CDR3 DNA is TGTGCCAGCAGCCTAAAGCTGGGACAGGGACTCGGGGAAGCTTTCTTT. Residues: CASSLKLGQGLGEAFF.

This chain connects TRBV29-1 to TRBJ2-7; D is undetermined. In germline, CDR1 is SQVTM, CDR2 ANQGSEA. Trimming took off 5 bases at V and 5 bases at J, with 10 bases between the two ends. This CDR3 region has 11 residues. The CDR3 DNA reads as TGCAGCGTTACCAGCCCTGACGAGCAGTACTTC. Encoded protein: CSVTSPDEQYF.

The chain uses TRBV30 and TRBJ1-4; tentatively, D is TRBD1 (5 bases). The CDR3 sequence is 15 residues long. Germline CDR1 and CDR2: GTSNPN and SVGIG (reference sequence). Trimming took 0 bases from V and 4 from J, leaving 12 bases between them. The CDR3 here is CAWSVLPQGNEKLFF. CDR3 DNA sequence: TGTGCCTGGAGTGTACTTCCCCAGGGTAATGAAAAACTGTTTTTT.

The chain employs TRBV29-1 and TRBJ2-2; 7 nucleotides line up with TRBD1. The CDR3 runs to 14 residues. CDR1 SQVTM and CDR2 ANQGSEA come from the germline V gene. V trimming: 4 bases; J trimming: 3 bases; junction bases outside the gene matches: 5. CDR3 sequence reads: CSVAAGTDTGELFF. The CDR3 coding sequence is TGCAGCGTTGCCGCCGGGACAGACACCGGGGAGCTGTTTTTT.

This clone was recorded once. The rearrangement uses TRBV4-3 and TRBJ1-1; 8 nucleotides agree with TRBD1. This CDR3 has 15 amino acids. Per germline, CDR1 LGHNA and CDR2 YSLEER. After removal of 1 base from V and 3 bases from J, the junction contained 4 bases not matched to a gene. CDR3 amino acids: CASSQVPRGHTEAFF. In DNA form, the CDR3 reads TGCGCCAGCAGCCAAGTGCCCAGGGGGCACACTGAAGCTTTCTTT.

The chain recombines TRBV30 with TRBJ2-5; D call uncertain. Germline CDR1 GTSNPN, CDR2 SVGIG (reference sequence). V lost 7 bases to trimming and J lost 4 bases, with 13 bases between them. This CDR3 comprises 12 residues. CDR3 DNA sequence: TGTGCCTTAAGACCCCGTACAGAGACCCAGTACTTC. It encodes CALRPRTETQYF.

This chain connects TRBV6-4 to TRBJ2-3; unclear D gene. Trimming stripped 2 bases from V and 2 bases from J, with 8 bases between. The CDR3 length is 14 residues. From germline, CDR1 is MRHNA and CDR2 SNTAGT. The CDR3 loop reads CASSDGVITDTQYF. The CDR3 DNA follows: TGTGCCAGCAGTGACGGGGTTATCACAGATACGCAGTATTTT.

This clone turned up a few times. V and J are TRBV5-1 and TRBJ2-5; the match to TRBD1 covers 7 bases. J was trimmed by 2 bases and V by 4 bases; bases with no gene match: 11. Per germline, CDR1 SGHRS and CDR2 YFSETQ. The CDR3 is made up of 16 amino acids. The CDR3 here is CASSPGQKSTQETQYF. Here the CDR3 DNA reads TGCGCCAGCAGCCCGGGACAGAAAAGTACACAAGAGACCCAGTACTTC.

Concerning this clone itself: The same CDR3 can be traced to other DNA sequences in this sample. The chain links TRBV30 to TRBJ2-1; TRBD1 might be the D (5 bases). The CDR3 is 15 residues long. Germline-derived CDR1 and CDR2 are GTSNPN and SVGIG (reference sequence). V was trimmed by 0 bases and J by 0 bases, leaving 9 bases between them. The DNA for the CDR3 is TGTGCCTGGAGTGTGGGTCAGGGCTCCTACAATGAGCAGTTCTTC. Amino acids: CAWSVGQGSYNEQFF. The entire variable domain, with the rest obtained from reference TRBV30 and TRBJ2-1, is as follows: SQTIHQWPATLVQPVGSPLSLECTVEGTSNPNLYWYRQAAGRGLQLLFYSVGIGQISSEVPQNLSASRPQDRQFILSSKKLLLSDSGFYLCAWSVGQGSYNEQFFGPGTRLTVL.

This clone was counted a single time. This chain joins TRBV2 and TRBJ1-2; the D is unclear. Germline loops: CDR1 SNHLY, CDR2 FYNNEI. CDR3 length: 14 amino acids. Trimming left V 7 bases short and J 7 bases short, with 19 bases between. DNA for the CDR3: TGTGCCAGCACTATACTCCAGGATTTAGGTGGCTACACCTTC. It specifies CASTILQDLGGYTF.

This clone was seen more than once but under ten times. This chain uses TRBV28 with TRBJ1-2, with a possible D match to TRBD1 (5 bases). This CDR3 contains 12 residues. V shed 6 bases and J shed 8 bases, with 13 bases lying between them. CDR1 and CDR2 from the germline V gene are MDHEN and SYDVKM. The CDR3 nucleotides are TGTGCCAGCAGGACGGGGCCGGGAGGCTACACCTTC. Translating gives CASRTGPGGYTF.

This clone was counted a few times. V usage is TRBV5-4 and J usage is TRBJ2-3; the match to TRBD2 covers 15 bases. The V segment lost 4 bases and the J segment 4 bases; nucleotides outside the gene matches: 7. From germline, CDR1 is SGHNT and CDR2 YYREEE (reference sequence). The CDR3 spans 17 residues. The CDR3 coding sequence is TGTGCCAGCAGCATCGGGACTAGCGGGAGGTTGCCAGATACGCAGTATTTT. Residues: CASSIGTSGRLPDTQYF.

This chain links TRBV9 with TRBJ2-7, with TRBD1 matching over 7 bases. After removal of 4 bases from V and 3 bases from J, the junction contained 13 bases not matched to a gene. CDR3 size: 16 residues. Germline V gene data show CDR1 as SGDLS and CDR2 as YYNGEE. This CDR3 reads CASSLGQNKPYYEQYF. The CDR3 nucleotides are TGTGCCAGCAGCTTGGGACAGAATAAACCATACTACGAGCAGTACTTC.

Only a few counts were recorded for this clone. The same CDR3 also results from other DNA sequences found in this sample. The chain has TRBV15 and TRBJ1-2, with 8 bases that match TRBD1. Germline CDR1 and CDR2: LNHNV and YYDKDF (reference sequence). This CDR3 is built from 14 residues. V shed 1 base, J shed 4 bases, and the junction held 2 bases outside the gene matches. CDR3 loop: CATSRGTGRYGYTF. CDR3 in DNA: TGTGCCACCAGCAGAGGGACAGGGCGCTATGGCTACACCTTC.

V usage is TRBV30 and J usage is TRBJ2-7, with D hard to call. This CDR3 contains 13 residues. Trimming removed 4 bases from V and 3 bases from J, with 13 bases in between. Germline V gives CDR1 GTSNPN, CDR2 SVGIG (reference sequence). The CDR3 reads CAWMTPWDYEQYF. Written as DNA, the CDR3 is TGTGCCTGGATGACTCCTTGGGACTACGAGCAGTACTTC. The full variable domain, rest sourced from reference TRBV30 and TRBJ2-7, is SQTIHQWPATLVQPVGSPLSLECTVEGTSNPNLYWYRQAAGRGLQLLFYSVGIGQISSEVPQNLSASRPQDRQFILSSKKLLLSDSGFYLCAWMTPWDYEQYFGPGTRLTVT.

Notes on this clone: Other DNA sequences of this sample code for an identical CDR3. The chain recombines TRBV5-1 with TRBJ2-2; TRBD1 aligns across 8 bases. The V gene end was trimmed by 0 bases and the J gene end by 2 bases; junction bases not matched to a gene: 3. CDR3 length equals 16 residues. Germline V gene sequence: CDR1 SGHRS, CDR2 YFSETQ. The CDR3 loop is CASSLAGQGNTGELFF. The CDR3 DNA reads as TGCGCCAGCAGCTTGGCCGGACAGGGAAACACCGGGGAGCTGTTTTTT.

This clone came up a few times. The chain has TRBV4-3 and TRBJ2-7, with a tentative D call TRBD1 (6 bases). V was shortened by 4 bases and J by 2 bases, with 15 bases between the two germline ends. This CDR3 is 15 amino acids long. Germline CDR1 is LGHNA and CDR2 is YSLEER. In nucleotides, the CDR3 is TGCGCCAGCAGCCGAGGCCTAGGGGGAACCTACGAGCAGTACTTC. Protein sequence: CASSRGLGGTYEQYF.

The rearrangement uses TRBV6-6 and TRBJ2-5, with 7 bases aligning to TRBD2. V lost 8 bases and J lost 4; bases outside the gene matches: 4. This CDR3 is built from 12 residues. Germline CDR1 reads MNHNY; CDR2 reads SVGAGI (reference sequence). The DNA for the CDR3 is TGTGCCAGCTGGGGAGGGTCAGAGACCCAGTACTTC. It translates to CASWGGSETQYF.

The chain employs TRBV30 and TRBJ1-4; possible D gene TRBD1, 6 bases. Germline V gene sequence: CDR1 GTSNPN, CDR2 SVGIG (reference sequence). Trimming left V 0 bases short and J 8 bases short, with 16 bases between. The CDR3 contains 15 residues. The CDR3 DNA follows: TGTGCCTGGAGTGTACCGAGAGAACAGGGAGAAAAACTGTTTTTT. Its protein is CAWSVPREQGEKLFF.